The sequence of this T cell receptor beta chain was determined in a study of blood T cell repertoires in COVID-19. As for the study in general: The United States, Italy and Spain supplied acute and convalescent COVID-19 samples. From T cells, B-cell-depleted T cells, or PBMCs came the material, which was cDNA or gDNA.

Authors' processing steps: Reference gene primers were amplified, and this amplification served to estimate nucleated cell counts. Clones were read by immunoSEQ multiplex PCR, and TCRdb kept only the in-frame ones, dropping some. V and J calls and clone size are as listed in that table; D and trimming were resolved from the DNA. The data hold 100,000 to 120,000 clones, with about 85% observed a single time. This CDR3 region has 17 residues. The germline gives CDR1 SGHVS, CDR2 FQNEAQ. Trimming took 2 bases from V and 1 from J, leaving 17 bases between them. The receptor comes from a human donor in a cohort sampled during active COVID-19. What was sequenced was peripheral blood. This chain links TRBV7-8 with TRBJ1-1; the D is unclear. In DNA form, the CDR3 reads TGTGCCAGCAGCTTACTATTCGGTATGAGAGGGAACACTGAAGCTTTCTTT. This sequence encodes CASSLLFGMRGNTEAFF.